The clone carrying this T cell receptor (beta chain) was picked up a small number of times. Antigen specificity is unknown. Germline CDR1 and CDR2: DFQATT and SNEGSKA (reference sequence). V lost 1 base and J 8 bases, leaving 11 bases between the germline ends. The CDR3 has 12 amino acids. The second PCR ran roughly 7 to 12 cycles with a sample-barcoded 5' primer and J-beta primers. TCRdb re-called the 5' RACE reads with MiXCR, one entry per CDR3 protein. The table lists 550,000 to 750,000 distinct CDR3 sequences, about 21% of them singletons, with roughly 3.9% in the top ten. The sample comes from a study of blood T cells in healthy people across ages. Study-wide points: Long-lived and aged donors differed, with more naive CD4+ cells and higher diversity in the long-lived.

V usage is TRBV20-1 and J usage is TRBJ1-1; no clear D gene. This sequence was found in a man between 65 and 85 years old in good health. The specimen sequenced was blood. The CDR3 region is CSARALAAEAFF. CDR3 bases: TGCAGTGCTAGAGCTCTGGCAGCCGAAGCTTTCTTT.